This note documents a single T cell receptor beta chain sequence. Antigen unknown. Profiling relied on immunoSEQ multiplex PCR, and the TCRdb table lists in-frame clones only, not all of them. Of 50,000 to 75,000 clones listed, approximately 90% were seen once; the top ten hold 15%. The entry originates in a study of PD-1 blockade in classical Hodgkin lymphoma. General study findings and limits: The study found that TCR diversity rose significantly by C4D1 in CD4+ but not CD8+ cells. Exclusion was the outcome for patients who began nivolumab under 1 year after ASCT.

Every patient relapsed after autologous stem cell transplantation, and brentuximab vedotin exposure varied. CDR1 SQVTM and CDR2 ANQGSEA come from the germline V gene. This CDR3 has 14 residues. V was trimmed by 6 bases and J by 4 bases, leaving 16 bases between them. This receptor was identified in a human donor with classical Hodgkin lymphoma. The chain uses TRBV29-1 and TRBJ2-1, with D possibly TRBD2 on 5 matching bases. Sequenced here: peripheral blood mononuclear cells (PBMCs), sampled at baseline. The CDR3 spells CSVDEEAWYNEQFF. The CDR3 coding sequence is TGCAGCGTCGACGAGGAGGCTTGGTACAATGAGCAGTTCTTC.